A selection of T cell receptor beta chains follows, all from one sample in a study of monozygotic twins with inflammatory bowel disease. TCRdb re-called the 5' RACE reads and gives one entry per CDR3 protein, without DNA. This table holds some 450,000 distinct CDR3 sequences. The sample consisted of blood. These receptors were obtained from a human donor with ulcerative colitis or Crohn's disease, or a healthy co-twin of an affected twin (not recorded which). CDR3s include the opening cysteine and the closing phenylalanine or tryptophan.

v_call,j_call,cdr3_aa
TRBV7-2,TRBJ1-3,CASSSPRPMNTIYF
TRBV12-3/TRBV12-4,TRBJ1-4,CASSARGLRLFF
TRBV12-3/TRBV12-4,TRBJ1-1,CASTMGNGFNTEAFF
TRBV20-1,TRBJ1-1,CSAIPGTTEAFF
TRBV6-6,TRBJ2-7,CASIPGHTNYEQYF
TRBV5-1,TRBJ2-3,CASSLGQGGHSTDTQYF
TRBV6-5,TRBJ1-5,CASSSATGSYQPQHF
TRBV20-1,TRBJ1-6,CSANGGVSPLHF
TRBV20-1,TRBJ1-1,CSARNTGAVNTEAFF
TRBV30,TRBJ1-1,CALTGEGNTEAFF
TRBV19,TRBJ2-7,CASSSRSGTGSYEQYF
TRBV9,TRBJ1-5,CASSPGGVNQPQHF
TRBV6-1,TRBJ1-6,CASSQPGQGDSPLHF
TRBV5-1,TRBJ2-3,CASSFLSGAVSADTQYF
TRBV20-1,TRBJ2-7,CSATNERASYEQYF
TRBV7-2,TRBJ2-1,CASSSTGYSYNEQFF
TRBV2,TRBJ1-5,CASRGGEPSGNQPQHF
TRBV20-1,TRBJ1-5,CSASQGASNQPQHF
TRBV12-3/TRBV12-4,TRBJ2-6,CASSLAMGPRTGANVLTF
TRBV27,TRBJ2-5,CASSRGGSFLQETQYF
TRBV5-1,TRBJ2-5,CASSLVLAGSQETQYF
TRBV5-1,TRBJ2-7,CASSWGGQGDYEQYF
TRBV2,TRBJ2-6,CASSEGRSGANVLTF
TRBV4-2,TRBJ2-2,CASSQEEEYTGELFF
TRBV19,TRBJ1-5,CASRSPGGGDQPQHF
TRBV27,TRBJ2-5,CASRSEFQETQYF
TRBV19,TRBJ2-2,CASTWDRDRGPGELFF
TRBV11-2,TRBJ2-3,CASSSGPFPLTDTQYF
TRBV7-2,TRBJ2-5,CASSSYRQETQYF
TRBV27,TRBJ2-1,CGSSYEQGTYNEQFF
TRBV9,TRBJ2-2,CASNVNSESNTGELFF
TRBV7-2,TRBJ2-3,CASSLRTGGLGADTQYF
TRBV3-1,TRBJ2-1,CASSHLAGGGNEQFF
TRBV7-8,TRBJ2-7,CASSPLVVYEQYF
TRBV20-1,TRBJ2-7,CSAERTSTASYEQYF
TRBV28,TRBJ2-3,CASRPGLTDTQYF
TRBV6-4,TRBJ2-3,CASSDSEDTQYF
TRBV7-9,TRBJ1-2,CASSKDGLYGYTF
TRBV20-1,TRBJ2-7,CSALSRLKYEQYF
TRBV12-3/TRBV12-4,TRBJ2-7,CASSLDGSLLSSYEQYF
TRBV10-3,TRBJ2-2,CAITQGNTGELFF
TRBV5-1,TRBJ2-3,CASSLVLAGGPNTQYF
TRBV10-3,TRBJ2-1,CAISVTGSNEQFF
TRBV5-1,TRBJ2-1,CASSFSTSGRRDEQFF
TRBV30,TRBJ1-6,CAWSYGSVSSYNSPLHF
TRBV5-6,TRBJ2-1,CASSLGAGKFF
TRBV3-1,TRBJ1-1,CASSRRDSVGQAFF
TRBV5-6,TRBJ2-1,CASSRILAEQFF
TRBV5-6,TRBJ2-4,CASSLRQIGNIQYF
TRBV7-3,TRBJ1-2,CASSLGFGYGYTF
TRBV7-2,TRBJ2-5,CASSLVGGGGETQYF
TRBV24-1,TRBJ1-1,CATSDSGTGLAFF
TRBV29-1,TRBJ2-7,CSVVASYEQYF
TRBV19,TRBJ2-5,CASSTLGNRPGETQYF
TRBV20-1,TRBJ1-1,CSAPGLRTEAFF